Shown below are 27 T cell receptor beta chains from a single sample sequenced in a study of T cells in localized non-small cell lung cancer. Clones were sequenced by immunoSEQ multiplex PCR, and TCRdb holds only the in-frame ones, with some missing. Here the sample spans approximately 14,000 clones, 80% to 85% being singletons. Material: peripheral blood, obtained before any cancer treatment. The origin of the receptors is a female donor older than 55 with stage I squamous cell lung carcinoma.

This chain links TRBV5-6 with TRBJ2-3; D remains ambiguous. Germline CDR1 reads SGHDT; CDR2 reads YYEEEE. This CDR3 has 16 residues. The V end lost 1 base, the J end lost 1 base, and 13 bases lay between the germline ends. The CDR3: CASSLLSGQRTDTQYF. The CDR3, as DNA: TGTGCCAGCAGCTTGTTGTCTGGGCAGCGCACAGATACGCAGTATTTT.

The gene calls are TRBV18 and TRBJ2-3; 10 bases are shared with TRBD1. CDR1 and CDR2 (germline): KGHSH, LQKENI. This CDR3 comprises 15 residues. J lost 4 bases, V lost 3 bases, and 4 bases had no gene match. The DNA for the CDR3 is TGTGCCAGCTCACCTACGGGACAGGGGTCAGATACGCAGTATTTT. It specifies CASSPTGQGSDTQYF.

This clone was observed a few times. The CDR3 bases are TGTGCCAGTAGTATAGGGGGGAACTCTGGAAACACCATATATTTT. Translated, it gives CASSIGGNSGNTIYF. J is TRBJ1-3 and V is TRBV19, with D possibly being TRBD1 (5 bases). The CDR3 extends over 15 amino acids. In germline, CDR1 is LNHDA, CDR2 SQIVND (reference sequence). Trimming cost V 1 base and J 0 bases, with 7 bases left between them.

About this clone: At one end the junction does not follow the germline gene, possibly because of a read error. The rearrangement links TRBV6-1 to TRBJ1-2; the match to TRBD1 covers 8 bases. This CDR3 is 14 amino acids long. Germline V gene data show CDR1 as MNHNS and CDR2 as SASEGT. CDR3 nucleotides: TGTGCCAGCACCCCAGGGGGCCGAAACTCTGGCTACACCTTC. This sequence encodes CASTPGGRNSGYTF.

The chain uses TRBV10-3 and TRBJ1-4, with 9 bases matching TRBD1. CDR3 size: 13 residues. Germline assignment: CDR1 ENHRY and CDR2 SYGVKD. Trimming cost V 10 bases and J 5 bases; bases outside gene matches: 5. CDR3 region: CATSGTGNEKLFF. CDR3 bases: TGTGCCACCTCCGGGACAGGGAATGAAAAACTGTTTTTT.

V gene TRBV5-6 combines with J gene TRBJ1-4; no clear D gene. V lost 1 base and J lost 8, with 18 bases in between. The CDR3 contains 16 residues. The germline CDR1 and CDR2 sequences are SGHDT and YYEEEE. The CDR3 here is CASSLRVGGGWEKLFF. In DNA, the CDR3 is TGTGCCAGCAGCTTGAGGGTCGGAGGAGGTTGGGAAAAACTGTTTTTT. Drawing the rest from reference TRBV5-6 and TRBJ1-4, the complete variable domain is DAGVTQSPTHLIKTRGQQVTLRCSPKSGHDTVSWYQQALGQGPQFIFQYYEEEERQRGNFPDRFSGHQFPNYSSELNVNALLLGDSALYLCASSLRVGGGWEKLFFGSGTQLSVL.

The rearrangement links TRBV6-5 to TRBJ1-1; no clear D. The CDR3 has 15 amino acids. V was pared by 0 bases and J by 4 bases, with 12 bases between. Germline V gene data show CDR1 as MNHEY and CDR2 as SVGAGI. The CDR3 protein is CASSYSRGWGTEAFF. CDR3 coding DNA: TGTGCCAGCAGTTACTCGCGGGGTTGGGGCACTGAAGCTTTCTTT.

The chain is built from TRBV30 and TRBJ2-3; D uncertain. Trimming shortened V by 5 bases and J by 0 bases, and 9 bases separated the two germline ends. CDR1 and CDR2 from the germline V gene are GTSNPN and SVGIG (reference sequence). This CDR3 region has 13 residues. The CDR3 here is CAWALGSTDTQYF. The CDR3 bases are TGTGCCTGGGCCCTGGGTAGCACAGATACGCAGTATTTT.

The rearrangement uses TRBV4-3 and TRBJ1-5; no firm D call. The CDR3 is 14 amino acids. V lost 0 bases, J lost 6 bases, and 9 bases lay in between. Looked up from germline, CDR1 is LGHNA and CDR2 is YSLEER. Here the CDR3 reads CASSQDGRSQPQHF. CDR3 in DNA: TGCGCCAGCAGCCAAGATGGGAGAAGTCAGCCCCAGCATTTT.

This rearrangement joins TRBV30 to TRBJ1-1, with a weak D call TRBD1 (6 bases). CDR1 is GTSNPN and CDR2 is SVGIG in the germline V gene (reference sequence). This CDR3 comprises 13 residues. V was cut by 4 bases and J by 4 bases, with 13 bases left in between. Written as DNA, the CDR3 is TGTGCCTGGACCAGGGGAGGGGTCACTGAAGCTTTCTTT. Translation gives CAWTRGGVTEAFF.

This clone was seen a single time. This chain links TRBV7-2 with TRBJ1-2; 7 nucleotides align to TRBD1. The germline CDR1 and CDR2 sequences are SGHTA and FQGNSA. V was pared by 4 bases and J by 1 base, with 3 bases of the junction left unmatched. CDR3 size: 14 residues. The DNA of the CDR3 is TGTGCCAGCAGCTATGGGACAGTTAACTATGGCTACACCTTC. This sequence encodes CASSYGTVNYGYTF.

The chain joins TRBV10-3 to TRBJ1-3, with 9 bases that match TRBD1. V dropped 3 bases and J dropped 1; count of bases not matched to a gene: 10. The CDR3 runs 18 residues. CDR1 ENHRY and CDR2 SYGVKD come from the germline V gene. CDR3 sequence reads: CAISDLLQGAISGNTIYF. Written as DNA, the CDR3 is TGTGCCATCAGTGACCTACTACAGGGGGCGATATCTGGAAACACCATATATTTT.

CDR3 region: CASSLSGSPLHF. The CDR3 DNA reads as TGTGCCAGCAGCTTATCTGGCTCACCCCTCCACTTT. This sequence joins TRBV7-9 and TRBJ1-6, with D unresolved. In germline, CDR1 is SEHNR, CDR2 FQNEAQ (reference sequence). This CDR3 has 12 residues. V was cut by 2 bases and J by 10 bases, with 6 bases left in between.

The chain employs TRBV18 and TRBJ1-5; no clear D gene. Germline V CDR1 and CDR2: KGHSH, LQKENI. Trimming took 3 bases from V and 6 from J, leaving 9 bases between them. This CDR3 region has 13 residues. The CDR3: CASSPGGIQPQHF. The CDR3 DNA is TGTGCCAGCTCACCGGGTGGGATTCAGCCCCAGCATTTT. Full variable domain (remainder filled in from reference TRBV18 and TRBJ1-5): NAGVMQNPRHLVRRRGQEARLRCSPMKGHSHVYWYRQLPEEGLKFMVYLQKENIIDESGMPKERFSAEFPKEGPSILRIQQVVRGDSAAYFCASSPGGIQPQHFGDGTRLSIL.

This clone was recorded once. J is TRBJ1-2 and V is TRBV9; no clear D gene. Germline V gene data show CDR1 as SGDLS and CDR2 as YYNGEE. The CDR3 is 16 residues long. Trimming cost V 0 bases and J 0 bases, with 12 bases left between them. In nucleotides, the CDR3 is TGTGCCAGCAGCGTAGTCTCCCGGGAGGCTAACTATGGCTACACCTTC. It codes for CASSVVSREANYGYTF. The variable domain in full, completed from reference TRBV9 and TRBJ1-2, reads DSGVTQTPKHLITATGQRVTLRCSPRSGDLSVYWYQQSLDQGLQFLIQYYNGEERAKGNILERFSAQQFPDLHSELNLSSLELGDSALYFCASSVVSREANYGYTFGSGTRLTVV.

This clone came up a few times. The rearrangement links TRBV7-6 to TRBJ1-1; TRBD1 matches 8 bases. This CDR3 region has 14 residues. CDR1 is SGHVS and CDR2 is FNYEAQ in the germline V gene. V trimming: 5 bases; J trimming: 1 base; junction bases outside the gene matches: 3. The CDR3 reads CASSAGTGNTEAFF. In DNA form, the CDR3 reads TGTGCCAGCAGCGCGGGGACAGGGAACACTGAAGCTTTCTTT. Based on the CDR3 plus reference TRBV7-6 and TRBJ1-1, the full variable domain is GAGVSQSPRYKVTKRGQDVALRCDPISGHVSLYWYRQALGQGPEFLTYFNYEAQQDKSGLPNDRFSAERPEGSISTLTIQRTEQRDSAMYRCASSAGTGNTEAFFGQGTRLTVV.

The V and J genes are TRBV11-2 and TRBJ2-5; the match to TRBD2 covers 8 bases. Germline V CDR1 and CDR2: SGHAT, FQNNGV. The CDR3 covers 15 residues. V lost 5 bases and J lost 5; bases outside the gene matches: 10. CDR3 protein: CASSRGGGGSETQYF. Here the CDR3 DNA reads TGTGCCAGCAGCCGGGGGGGCGGGGGCTCTGAGACCCAGTACTTC. The full variable domain, its missing parts supplied by reference TRBV11-2 and TRBJ2-5, is EAGVAQSPRYKIIEKRQSVAFWCNPISGHATLYWYQQILGQGPKLLIQFQNNGVVDDSQLPKDRFSAERLKGVDSTLKIQPAKLEDSAVYLCASSRGGGGSETQYFGPGTRLLVL.

This clone occurred a few times. Other DNA sequences within the sample encode an identical CDR3. V and J are TRBV6-5 and TRBJ2-3, with 11 bases matching TRBD1. Looked up from germline, CDR1 is MNHEY and CDR2 is SVGAGI. V trimming: 6 bases; J trimming: 3 bases; junction bases outside the gene matches: 5. The CDR3 contains 15 residues. Here the CDR3 DNA reads TGTGCCAGCAGCCCGGGACAGGGGGTAACAGATACGCAGTATTTT. Its protein is CASSPGQGVTDTQYF.

CDR3 sequence reads: CASSSLGQGRYGYTF. CDR3 in DNA: TGTGCCAGCAGTTCCCTCGGACAGGGGCGATATGGCTACACCTTC. V usage is TRBV27 and J usage is TRBJ1-2; TRBD1 aligns across 9 bases. V lost 4 bases and J lost 5; bases outside the gene matches: 8. The CDR3 is 15 residues long. Germline CDR1 and CDR2: MNHEY and SMNVEV (reference sequence).

Comment on this clone: This sample also contains other DNA sequences that code for the same CDR3. The chain has TRBV5-1 and TRBJ1-1; D remains ambiguous. V lost 0 bases and J 0 bases, leaving 12 bases between the germline ends. There are 16 residues in the CDR3. Germline V lookup: CDR1 SGHRS, CDR2 YFSETQ. CDR3 region: CASSLGWTALNTEAFF. In DNA form, the CDR3 reads TGCGCCAGCAGCTTGGGTTGGACGGCCCTGAACACTGAAGCTTTCTTT. Combining the CDR3 with reference TRBV5-1 and TRBJ1-1 gives the whole variable domain KAGVTQTPRYLIKTRGQQVTLSCSPISGHRSVSWYQQTPGQGLQFLFEYFSETQRNKGNFPGRFSGRQFSNSRSEMNVSTLELGDSALYLCASSLGWTALNTEAFFGQGTRLTVV.

The rearrangement joins TRBV30 to TRBJ1-5, with a possible D match to TRBD1 (5 bases). Trimming took off 0 bases at V and 4 bases at J, with 16 bases between the two ends. This CDR3 region has 16 residues. Germline loops: CDR1 GTSNPN, CDR2 SVGIG (reference sequence). CDR3 coding DNA: TGTGCCTGGAGTGTACTGGGCGGGGCAGGGAATCAGCCCCAGCATTTT. This gives the protein CAWSVLGGAGNQPQHF. The full variable domain, its missing parts supplied by reference TRBV30 and TRBJ1-5, is SQTIHQWPATLVQPVGSPLSLECTVEGTSNPNLYWYRQAAGRGLQLLFYSVGIGQISSEVPQNLSASRPQDRQFILSSKKLLLSDSGFYLCAWSVLGGAGNQPQHFGDGTRLSIL.

The rearrangement links TRBV27 to TRBJ1-5, with D unclear. The CDR3 extends over 16 amino acids. The ends were cut back, 0 bases at V and 5 bases at J, with 14 bases in the middle. Germline lookup yields CDR1 MNHEY and CDR2 SMNVEV (reference sequence). This CDR3 is CASSLSSAGNYQPQHF. The CDR3 DNA reads as TGTGCCAGCAGTTTATCGTCCGCGGGGAACTATCAGCCCCAGCATTTT.

This chain joins TRBV7-2 and TRBJ2-3, with TRBD1 as a possible D gene (8 bases). CDR1 and CDR2 (germline): SGHTA, FQGNSA. Trimming pared 4 bases from V and 8 bases from J, leaving 19 bases between. The CDR3 totals 15 residues. CDR3 residues: CASSSIITGGGTQYF. The DNA for the CDR3 is TGTGCCAGCAGCTCCATAATAACAGGGGGGGGTACGCAGTATTTT. Looking up the rest from reference TRBV7-2 and TRBJ2-3 gives the full variable domain: GAGVSQSPSNKVTEKGKDVELRCDPISGHTALYWYRQSLGQGLEFLIYFQGNSAPDKSGLPSDRFSAERTGGSVSTLTIQRTQQEDSAVYLCASSSIITGGGTQYFGPGTRLTVL.

J is TRBJ1-5 and V is TRBV12-5; possibly TRBD1 for D (5 bases). Per the germline V gene, CDR1 is LGHNT and CDR2 is FRNRAP. The CDR3 has 18 residues. Trimming shortened V by 0 bases and J by 6 bases, and 21 bases separated the two germline ends. The CDR3 spells CASGLVLGVRIQGQPQHF. The CDR3 DNA follows: TGTGCTAGTGGTTTGGTACTAGGGGTCCGTATTCAAGGTCAGCCCCAGCATTTT.

The V call is TRBV29-1, the J call TRBJ1-2; no reliable D call. Trimming took 3 bases from V and 7 from J, leaving 6 bases between them. There are 10 residues in the CDR3. CDR1 and CDR2 from the germline V gene are SQVTM and ANQGSEA. This CDR3 is CSVDFPGYTF. CDR3 sequence (DNA): TGCAGCGTTGATTTCCCTGGCTACACCTTC.

A single count supports this clone. The chain combines TRBV27 with TRBJ1-3; D gene unclear. Germline lookup yields CDR1 MNHEY and CDR2 SMNVEV (reference sequence). The V end lost 5 bases, the J end lost 3 bases, and 11 bases lay between the germline ends. This CDR3 contains 14 residues. The CDR3: CASSLPSYGNTIYF. The CDR3, as DNA: TGTGCCAGCAGTCTGCCAAGTTATGGAAACACCATATATTTT.

The chain links TRBV4-1 to TRBJ2-1; 9 bases line up with TRBD2. With V trimmed by 7 bases and J by 5 bases, 6 bases remained unmatched. Germline loops: CDR1 MGHRA, CDR2 YSYEKL. The CDR3 sequence is 14 residues long. The DNA for the CDR3 is TGCGCCAGCATCGAGACTAGCGGACACAATGAGCAGTTCTTC. Protein: CASIETSGHNEQFF.